A selection of T cell receptor beta chains follows, all from one sample in a study of OX40 agonist ivuxolimab in advanced cancers. Generated by immunoSEQ multiplex PCR, the TCRdb table keeps only in-frame clones and is missing some. Here the sample spans fewer than 35,000 clones, roughly four fifths being singletons. The specimen comprised CD4+ or CD8+ T cells sorted from blood, sampled in a trial of the OX40 agonist ivuxolimab. The receptors originated from an adult with an advanced solid tumor such as melanoma, head and neck, liver or kidney cancer. Each CDR3 is given with its conserved first and last residue. The size entry is marked missing in some rows and otherwise reads once, few, many or a size class.

clone_size: -
v_call: TRBV7-3
j_call: TRBJ2-2
cdr3_aa: CASSRTSGNVGGELFF

clone_size: -
v_call: TRBV11-2
j_call: TRBJ2-2
cdr3_aa: CASSATQGAIGELFF

clone_size: few
v_call: TRBV6-6
j_call: TRBJ1-3
cdr3_aa: CATSTGGSGNTIYF

clone_size: few
v_call: TRBV6-6
j_call: TRBJ1-5
cdr3_aa: CASSLPNQPQHF

clone_size: -
v_call: TRBV19
j_call: TRBJ1-5
cdr3_aa: CASSMGQGLNQPQHF

clone_size: -
v_call: TRBV7-8
j_call: TRBJ2-5
cdr3_aa: CASSLRGLEPAPETQYF

clone_size: -
v_call: TRBV19
j_call: TRBJ2-7
cdr3_aa: CASRTTASYEQYF

clone_size: few
v_call: TRBV25-1
j_call: TRBJ2-1
cdr3_aa: CASRHRGYNEQFF

clone_size: -
v_call: TRBV7-9
j_call: TRBJ2-4
cdr3_aa: CASSNEGQGGKNIQYF

clone_size: -
v_call: TRBV28
j_call: TRBJ1-6
cdr3_aa: CASSGRKRGQDNSPLHF

clone_size: -
v_call: TRBV7-3
j_call: TRBJ1-1
cdr3_aa: CASSIGGGRNTEAFF

clone_size: few
v_call: TRBV9
j_call: TRBJ2-3
cdr3_aa: CASSARDRVVDTQYF

clone_size: -
v_call: TRBV4-2
j_call: TRBJ1-2
cdr3_aa: CASSQDEGRIKGYTF

clone_size: -
v_call: TRBV5-1
j_call: TRBJ1-1
cdr3_aa: CASSFGTGGMNTEAFF

clone_size: -
v_call: TRBV6-1
j_call: TRBJ1-2
cdr3_aa: CASRSTNYGYTF

clone_size: -
v_call: TRBV27
j_call: TRBJ1-6
cdr3_aa: CASSPDRGRYPLHF

clone_size: -
v_call: TRBV6-5
j_call: TRBJ1-2
cdr3_aa: CASRDFGTGHYGYTF

clone_size: -
v_call: TRBV19
j_call: TRBJ1-1
cdr3_aa: CASSIGTGSRAFF

clone_size: -
v_call: TRBV30
j_call: TRBJ1-1
cdr3_aa: CACPGTVRLGAFF

clone_size: -
v_call: TRBV10-3
j_call: TRBJ2-1
cdr3_aa: CAISAGTGYDNEQFF

clone_size: -
v_call: TRBV6-4
j_call: TRBJ1-2
cdr3_aa: CASSDSGGAYGYTF

clone_size: -
v_call: TRBV5-1
j_call: TRBJ2-5
cdr3_aa: CASTSGGAGETQYF

clone_size: once
v_call: TRBV10-2
j_call: TRBJ2-2
cdr3_aa: CATGPGWRDTGELFF

clone_size: -
v_call: TRBV18
j_call: TRBJ2-1
cdr3_aa: CASSPGTSYGEQFF

clone_size: medium-sized
v_call: TRBV10-3
j_call: TRBJ2-7
cdr3_aa: CAISGGITYEQYF

clone_size: few
v_call: TRBV7-2
j_call: TRBJ2-5
cdr3_aa: CASSLAGGASQETQYF

clone_size: -
v_call: TRBV2
j_call: TRBJ1-5
cdr3_aa: CASSEAVYSNQPQHF

clone_size: -
v_call: TRBV7-6
j_call: TRBJ2-1
cdr3_aa: CASSLEETKQFF

clone_size: -
v_call: TRBV7-3
j_call: TRBJ2-7
cdr3_aa: CASSLAASSYEQYF

clone_size: -
v_call: TRBV5-1
j_call: TRBJ2-3
cdr3_aa: CASSQLAGAGTDTQYF

clone_size: -
v_call: TRBV28
j_call: TRBJ2-7
cdr3_aa: CASVPGTGAYEQYF

clone_size: -
v_call: TRBV7-2
j_call: TRBJ1-1
cdr3_aa: CASSLVSVRHTEAFF

clone_size: once
v_call: TRBV27
j_call: TRBJ2-7
cdr3_aa: CASISGAPSYEQYF